Each of the 5 T cell receptor beta chains below was sequenced from the same sample in a study of T cells in Graves' hyperthyroidism and ophthalmopathy. RNA transcripts were the template for amplifying TCR beta CDR3 regions. HTBI primers were employed in a first-round RT-PCR of the TCR CDR3. TCRdb analysed the multiplex PCR reads with MiXCR anew, one entry per CDR3 protein. This sample has approximately 640,000 distinct CDR3 sequences; roughly a sixth occur once, and the top ten carry roughly 15%. What was sequenced was blood. These receptor sequences come from a man aged 45-60 years with Graves' hyperthyroidism.

This clonotype appeared a single time. This chain uses TRBV4-1 with TRBJ2-7; the match to TRBD2 covers 8 bases. This CDR3 is built from 15 residues. Germline trimming cut 0 bases from V and 5 bases from J; bases unmatched to any gene: 6. From germline, CDR1 is MGHRA and CDR2 YSYEKL. For the CDR3, the DNA is TGCGCCAGCAGCCAAGATATGCCAGCGGGAGACGAGCAGTACTTC. As protein: CASSQDMPAGDEQYF.

At least ten counts were recorded for this clonotype. The rearrangement joins TRBV6-2 or TRBV6-3 to TRBJ1-1; unclear D gene. The CDR3 has 17 amino acids. CDR1 and CDR2 from the germline V gene are MNHEY and SVGEGT. Trimming took off 0 bases at V and 6 bases at J, with 20 bases between the two ends. As DNA, the CDR3 is TGTGCCAGCAGTTACTCGTTTGAGGGCCCGGAGGGTCCTGAAGCTTTCTTT. Protein sequence: CASSYSFEGPEGPEAFF.

This clonotype was seen only a few times. The chain uses TRBV3-1 and TRBJ1-2; the D is unclear. CDR3 size: 16 residues. Per the germline V gene, CDR1 is LGHDT and CDR2 is YNNKEL (reference sequence). V was shortened by 0 bases and J by 8 bases, with 19 bases between the two germline ends. CDR3 region: CASSQDLRPYIGGYTF. DNA for the CDR3: TGTGCCAGCAGCCAAGATTTAAGACCTTACATCGGAGGCTACACCTTC.

The rearrangement uses TRBV20-1 and TRBJ2-6; no reliable D call. Trimming shortened V by 0 bases and J by 2 bases, and 8 bases separated the two germline ends. Germline V gives CDR1 DFQATT, CDR2 SNEGSKA (reference sequence). CDR3 size: 15 residues. CDR3 residues: CSARDVETGANVLTF. Here the CDR3 DNA reads TGCAGTGCTAGAGATGTTGAGACTGGGGCCAACGTCCTGACTTTC.

The sample holds many counts of this clonotype. The chain uses TRBV6-1 and TRBJ2-7, with 8 bases aligning to TRBD1. The ends lost 6 bases at V and 2 bases at J; junction bases unmatched: 3. CDR1 and CDR2 (germline): MNHNS, SASEGT. The CDR3 is 13 residues long. As DNA, the CDR3 is TGTGCCAGCAGGACAGGGGTAACCTACGAGCAGTACTTC. This encodes CASRTGVTYEQYF.